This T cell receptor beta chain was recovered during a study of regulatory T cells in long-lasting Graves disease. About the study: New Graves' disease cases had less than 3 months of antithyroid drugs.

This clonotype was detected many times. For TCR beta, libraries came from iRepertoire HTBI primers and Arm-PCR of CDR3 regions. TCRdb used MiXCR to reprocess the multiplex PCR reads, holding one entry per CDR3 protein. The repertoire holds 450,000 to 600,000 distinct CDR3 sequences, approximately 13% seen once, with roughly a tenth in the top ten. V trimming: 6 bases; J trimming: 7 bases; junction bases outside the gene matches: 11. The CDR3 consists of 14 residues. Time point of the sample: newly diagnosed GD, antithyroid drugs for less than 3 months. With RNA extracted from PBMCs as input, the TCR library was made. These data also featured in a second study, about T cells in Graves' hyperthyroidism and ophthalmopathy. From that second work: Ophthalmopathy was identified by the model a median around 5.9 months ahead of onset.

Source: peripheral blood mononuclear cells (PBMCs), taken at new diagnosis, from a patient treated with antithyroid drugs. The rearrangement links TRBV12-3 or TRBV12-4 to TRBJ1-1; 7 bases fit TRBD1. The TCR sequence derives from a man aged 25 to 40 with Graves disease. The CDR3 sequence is CASRPTDRNIEAFF. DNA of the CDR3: TGTGCCAGCAGACCGACGGACAGGAATATTGAAGCTTTCTTT.